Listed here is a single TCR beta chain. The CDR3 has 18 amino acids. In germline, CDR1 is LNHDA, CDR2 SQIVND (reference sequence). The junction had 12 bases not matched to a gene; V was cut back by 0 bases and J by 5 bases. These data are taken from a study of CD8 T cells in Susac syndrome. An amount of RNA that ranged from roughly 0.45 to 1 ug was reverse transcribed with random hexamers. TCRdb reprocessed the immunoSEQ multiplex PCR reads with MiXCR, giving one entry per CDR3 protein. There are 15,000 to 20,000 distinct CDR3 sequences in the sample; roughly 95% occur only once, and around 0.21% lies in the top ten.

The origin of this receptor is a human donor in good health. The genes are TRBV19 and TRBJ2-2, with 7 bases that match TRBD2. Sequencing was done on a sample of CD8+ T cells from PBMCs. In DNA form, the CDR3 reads TGTGCCAGTAGTATAGACCATTCGACTAGCAGGGTTACCGGGGAGCTGTTTTTT. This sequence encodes CASSIDHSTSRVTGELFF.